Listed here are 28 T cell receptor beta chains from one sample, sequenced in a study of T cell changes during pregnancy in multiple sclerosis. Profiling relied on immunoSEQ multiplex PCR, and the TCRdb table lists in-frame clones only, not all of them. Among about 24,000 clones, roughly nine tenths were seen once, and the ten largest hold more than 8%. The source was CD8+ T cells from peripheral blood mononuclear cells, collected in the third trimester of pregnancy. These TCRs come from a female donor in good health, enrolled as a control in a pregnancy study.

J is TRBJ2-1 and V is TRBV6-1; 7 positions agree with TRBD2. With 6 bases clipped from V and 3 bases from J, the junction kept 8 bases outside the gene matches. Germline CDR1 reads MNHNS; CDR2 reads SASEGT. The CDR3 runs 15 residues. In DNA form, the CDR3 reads TGTGCCAGCAGCCGACTAGCAGAGAACTACAATGAGCAGTTCTTC. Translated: CASSRLAENYNEQFF.

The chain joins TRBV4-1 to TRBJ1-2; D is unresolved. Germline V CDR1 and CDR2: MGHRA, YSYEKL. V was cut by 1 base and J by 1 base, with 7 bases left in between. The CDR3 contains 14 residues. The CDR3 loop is CASSQVRNNYGYTF. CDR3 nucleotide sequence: TGCGCCAGCAGCCAAGTCAGGAATAACTATGGCTACACCTTC.

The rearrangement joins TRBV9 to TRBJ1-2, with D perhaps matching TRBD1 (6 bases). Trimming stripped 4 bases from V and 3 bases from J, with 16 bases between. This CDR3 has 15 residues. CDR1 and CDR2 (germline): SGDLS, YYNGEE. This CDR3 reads CASSLNVDRYYGYTF. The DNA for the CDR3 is TGTGCCAGCAGCCTAAACGTTGACAGGTACTATGGCTACACCTTC.

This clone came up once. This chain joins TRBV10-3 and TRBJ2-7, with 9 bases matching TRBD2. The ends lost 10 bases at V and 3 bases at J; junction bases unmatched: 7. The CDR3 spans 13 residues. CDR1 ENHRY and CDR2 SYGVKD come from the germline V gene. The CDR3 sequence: CASSGSGGYEQYF. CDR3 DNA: TGTGCCAGTAGCGGGAGTGGGGGCTACGAGCAGTACTTC.

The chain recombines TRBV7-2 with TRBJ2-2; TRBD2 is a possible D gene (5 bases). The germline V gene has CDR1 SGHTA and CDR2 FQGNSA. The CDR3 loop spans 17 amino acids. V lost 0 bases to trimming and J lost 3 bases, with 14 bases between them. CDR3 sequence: CASSLALGVGYTGELFF. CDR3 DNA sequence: TGTGCCAGCAGCTTAGCTCTGGGAGTCGGGTACACCGGGGAGCTGTTTTTT.

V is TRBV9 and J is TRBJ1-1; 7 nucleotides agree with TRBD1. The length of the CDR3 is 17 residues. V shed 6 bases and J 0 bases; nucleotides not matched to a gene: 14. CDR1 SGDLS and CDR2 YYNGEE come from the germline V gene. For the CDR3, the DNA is TGTGCCAGCAACGCAGCGACTCGGACAGGCCTGAACACTGAAGCTTTCTTT. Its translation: CASNAATRTGLNTEAFF.

CDR3 sequence: CASSGGEDPFLQETQYF. CDR3 in DNA: TGTGCCAGCAGCGGGGGGGAGGACCCATTCCTACAAGAGACCCAGTACTTC. The V and J genes are TRBV9 and TRBJ2-5, with D possibly being TRBD2 (6 bases). This CDR3 has 17 residues. V was cut by 3 bases and J by 2 bases, with 20 bases left in between. Germline V lookup: CDR1 SGDLS, CDR2 YYNGEE.

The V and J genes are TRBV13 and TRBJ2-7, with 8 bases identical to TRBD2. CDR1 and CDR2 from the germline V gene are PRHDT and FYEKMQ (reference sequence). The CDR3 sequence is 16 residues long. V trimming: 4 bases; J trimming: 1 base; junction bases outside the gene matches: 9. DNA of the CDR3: TGTGCCAGCAGCTCCCCGAGGGTAGCGGGATCCTACGAGCAGTACTTC. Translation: CASSSPRVAGSYEQYF.

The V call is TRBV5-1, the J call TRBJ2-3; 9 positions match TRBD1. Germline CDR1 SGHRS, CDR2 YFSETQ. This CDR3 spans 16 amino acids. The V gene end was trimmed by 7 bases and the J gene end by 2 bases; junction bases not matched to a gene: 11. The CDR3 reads CASRRDRVRDTDTQYF. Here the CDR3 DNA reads TGCGCCAGCCGCCGGGACAGGGTTCGGGACACAGATACGCAGTATTTT.

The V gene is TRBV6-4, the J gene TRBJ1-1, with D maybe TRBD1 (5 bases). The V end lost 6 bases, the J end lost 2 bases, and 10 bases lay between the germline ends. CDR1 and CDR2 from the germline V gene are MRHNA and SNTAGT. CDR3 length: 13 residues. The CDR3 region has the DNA TGTGCCAGCAGCCCGGGGGAAAACACTGAAGCTTTCTTT. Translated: CASSPGENTEAFF.

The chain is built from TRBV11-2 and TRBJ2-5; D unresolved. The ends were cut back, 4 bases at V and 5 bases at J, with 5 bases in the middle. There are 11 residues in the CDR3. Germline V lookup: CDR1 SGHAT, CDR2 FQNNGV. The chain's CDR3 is CASSSGETQYF. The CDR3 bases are TGTGCCAGCAGCTCCGGGGAGACCCAGTACTTC.

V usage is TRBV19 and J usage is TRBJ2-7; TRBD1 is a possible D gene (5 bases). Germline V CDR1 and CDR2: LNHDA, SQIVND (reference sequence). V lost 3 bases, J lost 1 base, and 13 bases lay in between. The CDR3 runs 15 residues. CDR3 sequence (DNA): TGTGCCAGTAGTATTTATGAGAAGGGGTCCTACGAGCAGTACTTC. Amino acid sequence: CASSIYEKGSYEQYF. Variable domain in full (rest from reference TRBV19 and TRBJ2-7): DGGITQSPKYLFRKEGQNVTLSCEQNLNHDAMYWYRQDPGQGLRLIYYSQIVNDFQKGDIAEGYSVSREKKESFPLTVTSAQKNPTAFYLCASSIYEKGSYEQYFGPGTRLTVT.

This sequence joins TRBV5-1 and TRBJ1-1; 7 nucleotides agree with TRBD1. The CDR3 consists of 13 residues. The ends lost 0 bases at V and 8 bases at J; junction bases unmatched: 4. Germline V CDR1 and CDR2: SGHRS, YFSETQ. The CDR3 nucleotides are TGCGCCAGCAGCTTGGTTGGGACAGTCGAAGCTTTCTTT. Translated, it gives CASSLVGTVEAFF.

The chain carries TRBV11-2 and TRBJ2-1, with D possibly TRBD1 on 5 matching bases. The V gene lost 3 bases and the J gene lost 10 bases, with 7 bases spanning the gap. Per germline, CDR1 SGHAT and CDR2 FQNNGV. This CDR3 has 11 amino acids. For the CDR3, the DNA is TGTGCCAGCAGCTTTAGACAGGAGCAGTTCTTC. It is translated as CASSFRQEQFF.

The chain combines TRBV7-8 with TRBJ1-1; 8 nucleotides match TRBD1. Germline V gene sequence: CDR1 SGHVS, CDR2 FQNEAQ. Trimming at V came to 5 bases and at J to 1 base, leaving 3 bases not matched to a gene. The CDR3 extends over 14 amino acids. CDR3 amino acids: CASSITGGNTEAFF. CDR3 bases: TGTGCCAGCAGCATAACAGGGGGGAACACTGAAGCTTTCTTT.

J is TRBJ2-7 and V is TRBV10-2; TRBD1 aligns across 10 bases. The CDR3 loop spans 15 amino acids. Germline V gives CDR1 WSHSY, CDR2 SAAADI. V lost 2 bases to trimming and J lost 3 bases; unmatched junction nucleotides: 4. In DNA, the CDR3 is TGCGCCAGCAGTGAGGGGGACAGGGGTAACTACGAGCAGTACTTC. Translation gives CASSEGDRGNYEQYF.

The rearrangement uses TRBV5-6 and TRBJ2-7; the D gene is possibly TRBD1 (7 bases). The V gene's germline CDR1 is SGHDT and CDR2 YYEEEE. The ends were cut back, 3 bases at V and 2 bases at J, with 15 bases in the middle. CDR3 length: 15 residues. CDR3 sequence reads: CASSSSGRGAYEQYF. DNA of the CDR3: TGTGCCAGCAGCTCATCGGGCAGGGGGGCCTACGAGCAGTACTTC. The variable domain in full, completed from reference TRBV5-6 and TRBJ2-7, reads DAGVTQSPTHLIKTRGQQVTLRCSPKSGHDTVSWYQQALGQGPQFIFQYYEEEERQRGNFPDRFSGHQFPNYSSELNVNALLLGDSALYLCASSSSGRGAYEQYFGPGTRLTVT.

The CDR3 nucleotides read TGTGCCAGTAGTACTTTAAGCACAGATACGCAGTATTTT. Its translation: CASSTLSTDTQYF. The chain combines TRBV19 with TRBJ2-3; D unresolved. The germline V gene has CDR1 LNHDA and CDR2 SQIVND (reference sequence). The CDR3 runs to 13 residues. The ends were cut back, 4 bases at V and 0 bases at J, with 5 bases in the middle. Full variable domain (rest looked up from reference TRBV19 and TRBJ2-3): DGGITQSPKYLFRKEGQNVTLSCEQNLNHDAMYWYRQDPGQGLRLIYYSQIVNDFQKGDIAEGYSVSREKKESFPLTVTSAQKNPTAFYLCASSTLSTDTQYFGPGTRLTVL.

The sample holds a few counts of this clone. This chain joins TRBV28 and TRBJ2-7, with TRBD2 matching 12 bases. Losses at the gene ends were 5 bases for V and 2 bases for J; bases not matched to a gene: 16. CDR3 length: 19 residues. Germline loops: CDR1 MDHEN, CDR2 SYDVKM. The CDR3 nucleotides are TGTGCCAGCAGTCCCGCCTCCTCGGGACTAGCGGGTTTAGCCTACGAGCAGTACTTC. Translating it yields CASSPASSGLAGLAYEQYF.

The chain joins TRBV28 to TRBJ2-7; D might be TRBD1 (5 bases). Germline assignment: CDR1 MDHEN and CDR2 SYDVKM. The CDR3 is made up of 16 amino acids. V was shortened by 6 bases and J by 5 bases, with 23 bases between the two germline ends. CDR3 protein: CASSSHPRALIDEQYF. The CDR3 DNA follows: TGTGCCAGCAGCTCCCACCCCAGGGCACTTATTGACGAGCAGTACTTC.

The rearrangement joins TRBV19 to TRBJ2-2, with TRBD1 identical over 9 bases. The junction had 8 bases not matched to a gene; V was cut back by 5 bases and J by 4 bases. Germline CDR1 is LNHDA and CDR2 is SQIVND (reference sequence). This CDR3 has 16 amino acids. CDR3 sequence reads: CASSPATGGRTGELFF. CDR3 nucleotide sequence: TGTGCCAGTAGTCCCGCGACAGGGGGTCGCACCGGGGAGCTGTTTTTT.

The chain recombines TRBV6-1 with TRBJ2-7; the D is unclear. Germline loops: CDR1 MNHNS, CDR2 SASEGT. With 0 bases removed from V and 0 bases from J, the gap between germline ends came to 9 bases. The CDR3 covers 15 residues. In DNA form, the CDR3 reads TGTGCCAGCAGTGAAGCAGGCGGCAGCTCCTACGAGCAGTACTTC. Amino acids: CASSEAGGSSYEQYF.

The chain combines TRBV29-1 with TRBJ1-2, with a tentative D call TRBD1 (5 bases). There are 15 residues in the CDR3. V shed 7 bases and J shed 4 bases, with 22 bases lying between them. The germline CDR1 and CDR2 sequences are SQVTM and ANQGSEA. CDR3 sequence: CSAHGPQERSYGYTF. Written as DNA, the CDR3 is TGCAGCGCTCATGGGCCACAGGAGCGAAGCTATGGCTACACCTTC.

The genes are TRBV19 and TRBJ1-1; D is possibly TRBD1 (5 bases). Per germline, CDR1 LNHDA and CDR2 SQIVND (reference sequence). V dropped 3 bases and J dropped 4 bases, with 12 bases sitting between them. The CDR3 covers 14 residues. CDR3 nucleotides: TGTGCCAGTAGTATCTATCAAGGGGTCACTGAAGCTTTCTTT. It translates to CASSIYQGVTEAFF.

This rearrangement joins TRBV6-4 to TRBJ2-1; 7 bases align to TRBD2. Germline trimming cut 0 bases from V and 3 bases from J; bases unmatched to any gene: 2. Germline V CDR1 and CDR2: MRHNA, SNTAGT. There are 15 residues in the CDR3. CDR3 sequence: CASSDSGGVYNEQFF. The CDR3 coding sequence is TGTGCCAGCAGTGACTCGGGAGGGGTCTACAATGAGCAGTTCTTC.

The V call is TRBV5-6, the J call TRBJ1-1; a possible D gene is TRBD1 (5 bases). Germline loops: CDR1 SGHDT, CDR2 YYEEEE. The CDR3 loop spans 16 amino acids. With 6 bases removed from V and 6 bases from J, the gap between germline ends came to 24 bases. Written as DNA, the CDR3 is TGTGCCAGCAACATAGCTTCGCAGGGCCCCATCCCTGAAGCTTTCTTT. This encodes CASNIASQGPIPEAFF.

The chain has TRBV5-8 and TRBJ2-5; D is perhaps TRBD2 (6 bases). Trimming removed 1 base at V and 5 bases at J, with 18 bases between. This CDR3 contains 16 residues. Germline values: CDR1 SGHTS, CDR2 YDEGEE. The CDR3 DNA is TGTGCCAGCAGCTTGTTGGAGGGCGGTTTCGCGGAGACCCAGTACTTC. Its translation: CASSLLEGGFAETQYF.

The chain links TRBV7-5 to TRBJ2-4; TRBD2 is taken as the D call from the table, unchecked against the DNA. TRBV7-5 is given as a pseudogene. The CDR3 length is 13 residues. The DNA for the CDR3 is TGTGCCAGAAGTCGGGGGGGCCACAACATTCAGTACTTC. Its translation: CARSRGGHNIQYF.